This TCR beta chain came from a study of brain T cells in children with intractable seizures. Repertoires were generated with immunoSEQ multiplex PCR, while TCRdb's copy carries only in-frame clones and drops some. The sample shows roughly 80,000 clones, around 90% of them seen only once. Sequencing was limited to surgery cases with top T cell transcript signatures in brain tissue. Only one count was recorded for this clone. No antigen is known for it. This CDR3 has 13 amino acids. Trimming cost V 7 bases and J 2 bases, with 8 bases left between them. CDR1 and CDR2 (germline): KGHDR, SFDVKD. Study-wide results and limits: HCMV serostatus was not known, and viral specificity came from CDR3 similarity only. Absence of clones before surgery may stem from lower sequencing depth.

This chain uses TRBV24-1 with TRBJ1-5; D remains ambiguous. This clonotype was obtained from a girl aged 2 to 10 with Rasmussen encephalitis and intractable seizures. Sequencing was performed on peripheral blood, taken at surgery. The DNA of the CDR3 is TGTGCCACCAGGGAGAGTGGCAATCAGCCCCAGCATTTT. It yields the protein CATRESGNQPQHF.